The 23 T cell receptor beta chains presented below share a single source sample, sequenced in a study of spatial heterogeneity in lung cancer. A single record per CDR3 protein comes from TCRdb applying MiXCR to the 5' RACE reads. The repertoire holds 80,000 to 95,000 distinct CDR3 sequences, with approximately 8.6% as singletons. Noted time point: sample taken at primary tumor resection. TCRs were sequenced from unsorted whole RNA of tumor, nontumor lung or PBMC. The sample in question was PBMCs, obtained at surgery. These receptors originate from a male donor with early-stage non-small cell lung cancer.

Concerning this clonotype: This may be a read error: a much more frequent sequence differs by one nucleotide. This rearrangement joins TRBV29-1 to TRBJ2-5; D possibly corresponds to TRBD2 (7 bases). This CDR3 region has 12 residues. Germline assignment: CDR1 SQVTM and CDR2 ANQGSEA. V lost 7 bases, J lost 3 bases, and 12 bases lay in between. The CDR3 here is CSARGGEETQYF. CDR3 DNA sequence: TGCAGCGCAAGGGGGGGAGAAGAGACCCAGTACTTC.

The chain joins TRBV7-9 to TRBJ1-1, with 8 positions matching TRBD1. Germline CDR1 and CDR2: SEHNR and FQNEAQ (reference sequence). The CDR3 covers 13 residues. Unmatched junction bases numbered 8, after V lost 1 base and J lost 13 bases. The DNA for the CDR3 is TGTGCCAGCAGCTTAGGGCAGGGGGCGAAGGGTTTCTTT. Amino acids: CASSLGQGAKGFF.

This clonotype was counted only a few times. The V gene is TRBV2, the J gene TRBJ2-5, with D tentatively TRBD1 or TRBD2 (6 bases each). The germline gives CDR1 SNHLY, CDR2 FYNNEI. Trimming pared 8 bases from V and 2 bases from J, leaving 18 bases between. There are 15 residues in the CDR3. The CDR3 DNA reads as TGTGCCAGCCTAAGCCCGGGGGCAGCTCAAGAGACCCAGTACTTC. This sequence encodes CASLSPGAAQETQYF.

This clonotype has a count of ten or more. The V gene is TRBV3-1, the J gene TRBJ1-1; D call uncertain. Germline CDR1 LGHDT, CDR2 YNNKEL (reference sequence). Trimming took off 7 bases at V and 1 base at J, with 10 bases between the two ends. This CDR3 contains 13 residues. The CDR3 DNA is TGTGCCAGCAACAGTGCCCAGAACACTGAAGCTTTCTTT. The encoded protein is CASNSAQNTEAFF.

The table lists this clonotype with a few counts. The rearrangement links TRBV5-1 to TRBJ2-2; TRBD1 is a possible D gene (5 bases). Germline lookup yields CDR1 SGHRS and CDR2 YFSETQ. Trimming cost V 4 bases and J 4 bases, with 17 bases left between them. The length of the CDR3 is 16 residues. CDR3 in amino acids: CASSLSVGQSTGELFF. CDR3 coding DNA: TGCGCCAGCAGCCTGTCGGTGGGGCAGAGCACCGGGGAGCTGTTTTTT. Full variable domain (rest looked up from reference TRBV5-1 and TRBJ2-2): KAGVTQTPRYLIKTRGQQVTLSCSPISGHRSVSWYQQTPGQGLQFLFEYFSETQRNKGNFPGRFSGRQFSNSRSEMNVSTLELGDSALYLCASSLSVGQSTGELFFGEGSRLTVL.

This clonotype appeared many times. The CDR3 here is CASGWTGAGNTIYF. CDR3 DNA sequence: TGTGCCAGCGGCTGGACAGGCGCGGGAAACACCATATATTTT. The genes are TRBV28 and TRBJ1-3, with 7 bases fitting TRBD1. This CDR3 region has 14 residues. Looked up from germline, CDR1 is MDHEN and CDR2 is SYDVKM. V lost 8 bases and J lost 4; bases outside the gene matches: 8.

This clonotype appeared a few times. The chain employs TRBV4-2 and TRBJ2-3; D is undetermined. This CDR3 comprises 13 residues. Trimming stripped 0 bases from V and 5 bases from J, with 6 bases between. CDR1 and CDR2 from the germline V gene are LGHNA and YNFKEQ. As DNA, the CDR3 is TGTGCCAGCAGCCAAGAGAAAAAAGATACGCAGTATTTT. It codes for CASSQEKKDTQYF.

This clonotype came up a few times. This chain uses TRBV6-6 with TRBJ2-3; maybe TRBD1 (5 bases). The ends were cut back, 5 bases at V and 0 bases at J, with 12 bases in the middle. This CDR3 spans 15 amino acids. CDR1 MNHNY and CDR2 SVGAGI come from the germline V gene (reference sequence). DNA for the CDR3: TGTGCCAGCAGTCGACAGATGCCTAGCACAGATACGCAGTATTTT. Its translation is CASSRQMPSTDTQYF.

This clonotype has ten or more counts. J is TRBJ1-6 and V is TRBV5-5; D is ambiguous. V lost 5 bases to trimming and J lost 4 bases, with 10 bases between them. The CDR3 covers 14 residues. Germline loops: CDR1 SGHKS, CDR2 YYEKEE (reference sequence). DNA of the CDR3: TGTGCCAGCAGTCCGGACGGTTATAATTCACCCCTCCACTTT. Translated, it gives CASSPDGYNSPLHF.

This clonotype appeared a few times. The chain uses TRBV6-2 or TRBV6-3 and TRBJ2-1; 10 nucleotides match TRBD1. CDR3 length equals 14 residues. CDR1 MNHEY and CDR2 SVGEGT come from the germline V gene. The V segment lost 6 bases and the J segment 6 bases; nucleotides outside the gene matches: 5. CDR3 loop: CASRETGGSNEQFF. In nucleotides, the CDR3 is TGTGCCAGCAGAGAGACAGGGGGCTCCAATGAGCAGTTCTTC.

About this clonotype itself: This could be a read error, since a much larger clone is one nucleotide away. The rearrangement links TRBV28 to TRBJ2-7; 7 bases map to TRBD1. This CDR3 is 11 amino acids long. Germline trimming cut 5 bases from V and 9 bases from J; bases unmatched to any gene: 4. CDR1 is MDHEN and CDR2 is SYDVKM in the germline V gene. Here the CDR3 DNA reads TGTGCCAGCAGTCTAGGGGGCGTGCAGTACTTC. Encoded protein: CASSLGGVQYF.

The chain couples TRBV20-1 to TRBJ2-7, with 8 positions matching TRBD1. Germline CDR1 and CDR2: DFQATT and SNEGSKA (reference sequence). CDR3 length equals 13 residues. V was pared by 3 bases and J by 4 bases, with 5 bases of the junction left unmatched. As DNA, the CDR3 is TGCAGTGCTAGGGACAGGGTGCTTTACGAGCAGTACTTC. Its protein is CSARDRVLYEQYF.

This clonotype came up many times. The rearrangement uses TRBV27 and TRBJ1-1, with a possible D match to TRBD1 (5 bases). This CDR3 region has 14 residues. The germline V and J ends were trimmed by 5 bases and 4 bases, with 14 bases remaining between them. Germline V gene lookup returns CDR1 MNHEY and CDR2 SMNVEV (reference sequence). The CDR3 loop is CASSPGWLGTEAFF. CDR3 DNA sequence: TGTGCCAGCAGTCCAGGGTGGTTGGGCACTGAAGCTTTCTTT.

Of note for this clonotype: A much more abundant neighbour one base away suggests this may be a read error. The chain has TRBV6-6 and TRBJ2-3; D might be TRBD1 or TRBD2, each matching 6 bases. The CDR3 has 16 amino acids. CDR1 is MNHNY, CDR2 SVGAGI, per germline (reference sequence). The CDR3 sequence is CTSILRGDTRRYEQYF. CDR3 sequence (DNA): TGTACCAGCATCCTAAGGGGGGACACCCGTCGATATGAGCAGTATTTT.

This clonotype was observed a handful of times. CDR3 in amino acids: CASSFSGDDTDTQYF. The DNA of the CDR3 is TGCGCCAGCAGCTTTAGTGGGGACGACACAGATACGCAGTATTTT. The rearrangement links TRBV5-1 to TRBJ2-3; possibly TRBD1 or TRBD2 for D (5 bases each). The V end lost 2 bases, the J end lost 2 bases, and 12 bases lay between the germline ends. The CDR3 extends over 15 amino acids. Germline values: CDR1 SGHRS, CDR2 YFSETQ.

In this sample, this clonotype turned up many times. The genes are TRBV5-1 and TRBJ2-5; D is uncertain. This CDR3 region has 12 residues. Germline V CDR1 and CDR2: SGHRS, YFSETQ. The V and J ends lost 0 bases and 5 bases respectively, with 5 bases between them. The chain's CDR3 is CASSLVSETQYF. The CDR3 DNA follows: TGCGCCAGCAGCTTGGTTTCCGAGACCCAGTACTTC.

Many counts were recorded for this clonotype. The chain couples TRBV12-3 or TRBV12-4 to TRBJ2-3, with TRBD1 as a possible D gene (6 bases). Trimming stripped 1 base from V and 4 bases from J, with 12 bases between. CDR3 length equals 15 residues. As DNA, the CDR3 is TGTGCCAGCAGTTTAGGCGCAGGGGTATCAGATACGCAGTATTTT. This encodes CASSLGAGVSDTQYF.

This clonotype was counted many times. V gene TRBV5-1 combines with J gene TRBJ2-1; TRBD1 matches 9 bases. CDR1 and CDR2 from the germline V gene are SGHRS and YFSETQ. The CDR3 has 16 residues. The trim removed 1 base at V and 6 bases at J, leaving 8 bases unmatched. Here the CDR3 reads CASSLSTGTGSNEQFF. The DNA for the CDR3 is TGCGCCAGCAGCTTGTCAACCGGGACAGGGAGCAATGAGCAGTTCTTC.

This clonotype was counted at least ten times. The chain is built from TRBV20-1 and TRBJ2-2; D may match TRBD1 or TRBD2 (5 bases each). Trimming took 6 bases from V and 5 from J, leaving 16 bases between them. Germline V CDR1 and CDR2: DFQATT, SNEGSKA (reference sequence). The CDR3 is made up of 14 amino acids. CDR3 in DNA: TGCAGTGCACGTGTCCGGGGCGGGACCGGGGAGCTGTTTTTT. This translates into CSARVRGGTGELFF.

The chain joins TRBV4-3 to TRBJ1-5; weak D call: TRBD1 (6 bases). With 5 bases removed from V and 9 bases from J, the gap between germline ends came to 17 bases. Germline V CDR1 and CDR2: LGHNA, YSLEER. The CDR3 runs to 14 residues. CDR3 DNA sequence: TGCGCCAGCAGCTCGCAACAGGGTTTAACGCCCCAGCATTTT. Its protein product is CASSSQQGLTPQHF.

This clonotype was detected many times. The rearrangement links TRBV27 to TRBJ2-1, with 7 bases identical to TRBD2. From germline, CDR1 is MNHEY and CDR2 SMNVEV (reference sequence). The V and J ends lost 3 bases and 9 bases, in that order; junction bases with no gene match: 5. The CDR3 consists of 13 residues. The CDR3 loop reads CASSFTSAGEQFF. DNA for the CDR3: TGTGCCAGCAGTTTCACTAGCGCGGGTGAGCAGTTCTTC.

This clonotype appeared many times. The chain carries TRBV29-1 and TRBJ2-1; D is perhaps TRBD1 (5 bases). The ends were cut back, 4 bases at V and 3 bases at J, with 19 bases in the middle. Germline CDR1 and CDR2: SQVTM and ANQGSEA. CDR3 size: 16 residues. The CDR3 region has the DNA TGCAGCGTTGCTTCCCACAGGAAATTAGGCTACAATGAGCAGTTCTTC. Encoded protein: CSVASHRKLGYNEQFF.

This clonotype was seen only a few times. CDR3 coding DNA: TGTGCCAGCAGCCCTGGGACAGGGGGCCGGGACGAGCAGTACTTC. This codes for CASSPGTGGRDEQYF. V gene TRBV28 combines with J gene TRBJ2-7; TRBD1 matches 12 bases. Germline values: CDR1 MDHEN, CDR2 SYDVKM. V lost 6 bases and J lost 5; bases outside the gene matches: 8. The CDR3 loop spans 15 amino acids.